One T cell receptor (beta chain) is described in this entry. Its antigen is currently unknown. Produced via immunoSEQ multiplex PCR; TCRdb's table is partial and in-frame only. The table lists more than 70,000 clones, 84% of them singletons. This sample is drawn from a study of T cells in localized non-small cell lung cancer. Study findings and constraints: There was an association of higher blood T cell density with longer overall survival. Adjacent uninvolved lung tissue had the highest T cell clonality, exceeding tumor. Out of the top 100 tumor clones, a median roughly 52 were seen in adjacent lung.

The CDR3 loop spans 14 amino acids. V was pared by 0 bases and J by 4 bases, with 9 bases between. CDR1 is SGHTA and CDR2 is FQGNSA in the germline V gene. The material sequenced was peripheral blood, taken before any cancer treatment. V and J are TRBV7-2 and TRBJ2-5; maybe TRBD1 (5 bases). This receptor was taken from a man aged 35-69 years with stage I lung adenocarcinoma. CDR3: CASSLATAIETQYF. The CDR3 DNA sequence: TGTGCCAGCAGCTTAGCGACAGCGATAGAGACCCAGTACTTC.